This T cell receptor beta chain was documented in a study of blood T cells in healthy people across ages. The use of a sample-barcoded 5' primer and a J-beta primer mix characterized a second PCR of 7 to 11 cycles. Each of the samples gave a minimum of 2.5 million paired-end reads that contained CDR3. Via MiXCR, TCRdb re-called the 5' RACE reads, giving one row per CDR3 protein. Among 1.2 million to 1.5 million distinct CDR3 sequences listed, approximately 42% were seen once. Findings and limits, study-wide: Long-lived and aged donors differed, with more naive CD4+ cells and higher diversity in the long-lived. Measured against age, TCR beta diversity per million T cells decreased in a roughly linear manner.

Comments on this clonotype: What it binds is unknown.

Germline values: CDR1 SGHTA, CDR2 FQGNSA. Trimming took 2 bases from V and 9 from J, leaving 17 bases between them. This CDR3 has 14 residues. The chain combines TRBV7-2 with TRBJ2-7; D is uncertain. The sequenced sample consisted of blood. This TCR was recovered from a woman aged 18 to 35 in good health. The CDR3 DNA reads TGTGCCAGCAGCTTAAACGCGGACGGGTGCGGGCAGTACTTC. This encodes CASSLNADGCGQYF.